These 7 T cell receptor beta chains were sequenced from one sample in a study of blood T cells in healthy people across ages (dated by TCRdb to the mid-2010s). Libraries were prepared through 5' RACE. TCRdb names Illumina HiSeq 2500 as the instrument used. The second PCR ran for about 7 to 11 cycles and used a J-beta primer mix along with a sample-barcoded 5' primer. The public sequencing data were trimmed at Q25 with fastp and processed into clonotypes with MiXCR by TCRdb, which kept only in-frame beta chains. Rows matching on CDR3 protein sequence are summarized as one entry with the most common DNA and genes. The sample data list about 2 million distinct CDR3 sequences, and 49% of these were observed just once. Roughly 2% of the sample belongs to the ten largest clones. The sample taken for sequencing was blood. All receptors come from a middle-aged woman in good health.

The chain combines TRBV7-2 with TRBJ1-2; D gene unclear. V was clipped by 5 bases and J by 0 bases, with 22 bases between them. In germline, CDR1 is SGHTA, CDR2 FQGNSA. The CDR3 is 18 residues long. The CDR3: CASSVQVYRAVPNYGYTF. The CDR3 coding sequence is TGTGCCAGCAGCGTCCAGGTTTATAGGGCTGTCCCTAACTATGGCTACACCTTC. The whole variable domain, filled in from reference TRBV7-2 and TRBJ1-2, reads GAGVSQSPSNKVTEKGKDVELRCDPISGHTALYWYRQSLGQGLEFLIYFQGNSAPDKSGLPSDRFSAERTGGSVSTLTIQRTQQEDSAVYLCASSVQVYRAVPNYGYTFGSGTRLTVV.

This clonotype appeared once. The CDR3 reads CASSIATESFPEQFF. The CDR3 coding sequence is TGTGCCAGTAGTATAGCGACAGAGAGCTTCCCTGAGCAGTTCTTC. The chain employs TRBV19 and TRBJ2-1, with D possibly being TRBD1 (5 bases). This CDR3 comprises 15 residues. Germline-derived CDR1 and CDR2 are LNHDA and SQIVND (reference sequence). V lost 1 base and J 9 bases, leaving 16 bases between the germline ends.

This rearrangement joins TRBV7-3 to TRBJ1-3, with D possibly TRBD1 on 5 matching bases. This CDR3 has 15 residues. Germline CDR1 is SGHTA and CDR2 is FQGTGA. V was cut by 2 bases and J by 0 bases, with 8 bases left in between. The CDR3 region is CASSLQGHSGNTIYF. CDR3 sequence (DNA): TGTGCCAGCAGCTTACAGGGCCACTCTGGAAACACCATATATTTT.

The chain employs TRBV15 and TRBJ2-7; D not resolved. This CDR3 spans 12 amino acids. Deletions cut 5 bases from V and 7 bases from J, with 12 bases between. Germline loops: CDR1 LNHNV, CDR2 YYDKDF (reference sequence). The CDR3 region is CATSHLDNEQYF. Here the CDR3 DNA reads TGTGCCACCAGCCATCTCGACAATGAGCAGTACTTC.

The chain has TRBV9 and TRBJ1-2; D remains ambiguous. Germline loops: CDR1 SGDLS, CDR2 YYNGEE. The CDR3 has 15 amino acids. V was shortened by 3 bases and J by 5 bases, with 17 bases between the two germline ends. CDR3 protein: CASSDGATGNYGYTF. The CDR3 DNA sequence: TGTGCCAGCAGCGACGGAGCTACGGGGAATTATGGCTACACCTTC.

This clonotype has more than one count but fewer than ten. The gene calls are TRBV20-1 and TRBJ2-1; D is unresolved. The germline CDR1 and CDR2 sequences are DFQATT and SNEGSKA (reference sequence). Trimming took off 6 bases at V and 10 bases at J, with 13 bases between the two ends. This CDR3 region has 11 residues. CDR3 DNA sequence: TGCAGTGCCCCTGACCCAAAGGAGCAGTTCTTC. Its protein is CSAPDPKEQFF.

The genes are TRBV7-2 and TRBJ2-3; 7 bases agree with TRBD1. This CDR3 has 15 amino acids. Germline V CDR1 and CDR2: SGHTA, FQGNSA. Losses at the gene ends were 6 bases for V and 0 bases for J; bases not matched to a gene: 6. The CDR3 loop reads CASSFGDSSTDTQYF. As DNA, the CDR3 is TGTGCCAGCAGTTTCGGGGACAGTAGCACAGATACGCAGTATTTT.